This T cell receptor beta chain was recorded in a study of shared clonotypes between healthy human individuals. Across the whole study: Each donor's CD8 memory used one plate, CD8 naive two, each CD4 subset three. General study results and limits: An expected dependence of interdonor clonotype sharing on sequencing depth was noted. Sampling covered nothing but blood. Tissue TCR repertoires likely differ from those found in blood. Some clonotypes were shared by all four sorted-subset donors, while others were not shared. The non-shared ones had lower generation probabilities than the shared ones.

As regards this clone: No antigen is known for it.

Profiled with immunoSEQ multiplex PCR; TCRdb holds only in-frame clones, not every one. The sample records millions of clones, roughly 95% being singletons. With V trimmed by 9 bases and J by 5 bases, 7 bases remained unmatched. Germline CDR1 ENHRY, CDR2 SYGVKD. This CDR3 spans 13 amino acids. The TCR sequence derives from a man aged 18 to 29 in good health. The specimen was naive CD4+ T cells sorted from blood. As for subset: CD45RA+ positively selected. The genes are TRBV10-3 and TRBJ2-5; the match to TRBD2 covers 9 bases. Here the CDR3 DNA reads TGTGCCATTACTAGCGGGTTGGGGGAGACCCAGTACTTC. Protein: CAITSGLGETQYF.